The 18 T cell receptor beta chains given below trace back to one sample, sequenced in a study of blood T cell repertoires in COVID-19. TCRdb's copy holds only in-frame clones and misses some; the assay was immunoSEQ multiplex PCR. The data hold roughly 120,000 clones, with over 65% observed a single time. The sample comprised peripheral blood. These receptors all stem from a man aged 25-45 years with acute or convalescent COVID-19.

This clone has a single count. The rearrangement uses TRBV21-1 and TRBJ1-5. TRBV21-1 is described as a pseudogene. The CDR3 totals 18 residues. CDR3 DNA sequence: TGTGCCAGCAGCAAGGGCAGGGTTATCGGGCGGGGGGTACAGCCCCAGCATTTT. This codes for CASSKGRVIGRGVQPQHF.

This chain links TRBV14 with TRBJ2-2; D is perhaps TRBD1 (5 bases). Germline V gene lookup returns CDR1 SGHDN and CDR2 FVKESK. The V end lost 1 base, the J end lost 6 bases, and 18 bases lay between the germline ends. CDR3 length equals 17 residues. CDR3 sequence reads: CASSQGGVGAGPGELFF. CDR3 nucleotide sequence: TGTGCCAGCAGCCAAGGTGGGGTTGGAGCAGGGCCCGGGGAGCTGTTTTTT. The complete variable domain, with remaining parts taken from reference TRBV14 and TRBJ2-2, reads EAGVTQFPSHSVIEKGQTVTLRCDPISGHDNLYWYRRVMGKEIKFLLHFVKESKQDESGMPNNRFLAERTGGTYSTLKVQPAELEDSGVYFCASSQGGVGAGPGELFFGEGSRLTVL.

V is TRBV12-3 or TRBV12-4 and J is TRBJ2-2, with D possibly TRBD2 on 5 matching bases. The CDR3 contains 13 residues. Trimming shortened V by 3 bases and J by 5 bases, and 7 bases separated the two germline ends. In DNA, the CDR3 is TGTGCCAGCAGTTTTAGCGTAACCGGGGAGCTGTTTTTT. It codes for CASSFSVTGELFF.

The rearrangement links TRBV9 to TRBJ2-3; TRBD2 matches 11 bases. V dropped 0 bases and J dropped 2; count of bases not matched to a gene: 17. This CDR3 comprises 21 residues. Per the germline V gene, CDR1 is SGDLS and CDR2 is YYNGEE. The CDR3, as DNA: TGTGCCAGCAGCGTAGGGACAGGGGCGACTAGCGGGACCTACCTCACAGATACGCAGTATTTT. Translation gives CASSVGTGATSGTYLTDTQYF.

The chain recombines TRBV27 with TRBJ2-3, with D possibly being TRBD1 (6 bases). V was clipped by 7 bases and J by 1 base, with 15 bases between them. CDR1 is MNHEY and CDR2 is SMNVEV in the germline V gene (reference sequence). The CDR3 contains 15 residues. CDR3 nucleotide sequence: TGTGCCAGCAACTTACAGGGATCTCGCACAGATACGCAGTATTTT. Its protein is CASNLQGSRTDTQYF.

DNA for the CDR3: TGTGCCAGCAGCCAAGAAGCCCACCCTCCCTCCGAGCAGTACTTC. Translated: CASSQEAHPPSEQYF. This chain uses TRBV3-1 (or the pseudogene TRBV3-2) with TRBJ2-7, with no clear D. The CDR3 is made up of 15 amino acids. The germline CDR1 and CDR2 sequences are LGHDT and YNNKEL (reference sequence). The germline V and J ends were trimmed by 0 bases and 6 bases, with 15 bases remaining between them.

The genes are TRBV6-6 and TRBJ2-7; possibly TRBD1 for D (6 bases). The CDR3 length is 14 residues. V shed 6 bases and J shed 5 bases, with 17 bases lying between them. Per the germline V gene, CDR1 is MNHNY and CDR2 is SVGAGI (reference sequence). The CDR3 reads CASRGDRYADEQYV. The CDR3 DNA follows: TGTGCCAGCAGAGGAGACAGGTATGCTGACGAGCAGTACGTC.

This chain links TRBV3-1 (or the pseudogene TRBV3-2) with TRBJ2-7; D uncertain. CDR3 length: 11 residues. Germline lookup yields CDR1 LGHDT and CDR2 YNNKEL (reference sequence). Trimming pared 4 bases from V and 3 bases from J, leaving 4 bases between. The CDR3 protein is CASSLRYEQYF. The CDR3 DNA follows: TGTGCCAGCAGCCTTCGCTACGAGCAGTACTTC.

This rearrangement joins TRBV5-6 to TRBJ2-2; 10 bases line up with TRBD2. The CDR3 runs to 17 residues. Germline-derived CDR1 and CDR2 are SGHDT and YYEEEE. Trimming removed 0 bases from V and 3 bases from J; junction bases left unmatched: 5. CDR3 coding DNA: TGTGCCAGCAGCTTGGTGACTAGCGGGCTTTACACCGGGGAGCTGTTTTTT. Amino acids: CASSLVTSGLYTGELFF.

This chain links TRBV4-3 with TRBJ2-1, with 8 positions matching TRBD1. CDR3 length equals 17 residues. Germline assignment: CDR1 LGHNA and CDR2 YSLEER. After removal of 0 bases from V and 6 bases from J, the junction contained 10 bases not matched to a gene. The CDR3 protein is CASSQDLGTGKFNEQFF. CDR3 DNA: TGCGCCAGCAGCCAAGATCTTGGGACAGGAAAGTTCAATGAGCAGTTCTTC.

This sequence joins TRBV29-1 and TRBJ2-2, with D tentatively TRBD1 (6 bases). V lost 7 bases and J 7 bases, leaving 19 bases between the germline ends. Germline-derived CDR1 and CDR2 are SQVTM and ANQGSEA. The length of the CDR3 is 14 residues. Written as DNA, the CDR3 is TGCAGCGCTCCCCTACAGGGAACGGGCGGGGAGCTGTTTTTT. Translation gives CSAPLQGTGGELFF.

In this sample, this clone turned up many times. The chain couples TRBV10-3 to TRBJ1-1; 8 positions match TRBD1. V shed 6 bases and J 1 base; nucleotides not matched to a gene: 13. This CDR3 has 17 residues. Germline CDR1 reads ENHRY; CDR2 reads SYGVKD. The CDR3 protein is CAISASTGADRNTEAFF. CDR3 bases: TGTGCCATCAGCGCATCGACAGGGGCGGACAGGAACACTGAAGCTTTCTTT.

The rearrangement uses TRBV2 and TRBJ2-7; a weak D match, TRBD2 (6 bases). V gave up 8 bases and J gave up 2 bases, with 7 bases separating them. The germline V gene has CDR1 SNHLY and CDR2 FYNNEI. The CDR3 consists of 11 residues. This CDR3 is CASSGAYEQYF. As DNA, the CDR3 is TGTGCCAGCTCGGGGGCCTACGAGCAGTACTTC. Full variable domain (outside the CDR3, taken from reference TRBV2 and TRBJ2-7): EPEVTQTPSHQVTQMGQEVILRCVPISNHLYFYWYRQILGQKVEFLVSFYNNEISEKSEIFDDQFSVERPDGSNFTLKIRSTKLEDSAMYFCASSGAYEQYFGPGTRLTVT.

CDR3 protein: CASSKGCGSRTGELFF. The CDR3 nucleotides are TGTGCCAGCAGCAAAGGATGTGGTAGTAGAACCGGGGAGCTGTTTTTT. The chain recombines TRBV21-1 with TRBJ2-2; TRBD2 reflects the table's D call only, with no check against the DNA. TRBV21-1 is a pseudogene. CDR3 size: 16 residues.

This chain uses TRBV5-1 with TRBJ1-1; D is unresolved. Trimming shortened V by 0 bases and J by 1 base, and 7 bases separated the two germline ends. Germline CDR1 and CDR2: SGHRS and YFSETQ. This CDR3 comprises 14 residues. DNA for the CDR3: TGCGCCAGCAGCTTGGGGCAGGAGAACACTGAAGCTTTCTTT. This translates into CASSLGQENTEAFF.

The CDR3 here is CASSPPGLAGTGELFF. The CDR3 DNA reads as TGTGCCAGCAGCCCTCCCGGACTAGCGGGCACCGGGGAGCTGTTTTTT. The chain employs TRBV9 and TRBJ2-2; 11 nucleotides agree with TRBD2. The CDR3 runs to 16 residues. The V and J ends lost 4 bases and 4 bases, in that order; junction bases with no gene match: 6. Germline V gene lookup returns CDR1 SGDLS and CDR2 YYNGEE.

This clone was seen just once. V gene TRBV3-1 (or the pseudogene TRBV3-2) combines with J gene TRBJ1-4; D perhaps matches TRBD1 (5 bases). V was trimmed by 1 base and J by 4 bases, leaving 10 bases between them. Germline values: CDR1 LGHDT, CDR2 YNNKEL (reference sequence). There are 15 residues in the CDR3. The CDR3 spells CASSQAGLINEKLFF. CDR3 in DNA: TGTGCCAGCAGCCAAGCGGGACTGATTAATGAAAAACTGTTTTTT.

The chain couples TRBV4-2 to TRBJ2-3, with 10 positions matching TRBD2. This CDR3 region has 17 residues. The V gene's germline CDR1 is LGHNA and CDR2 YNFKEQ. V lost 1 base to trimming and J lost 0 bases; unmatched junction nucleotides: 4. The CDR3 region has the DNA TGTGCCAGCAGCCAAGGATCAGCGGGGGGGAGCACAGATACGCAGTATTTT. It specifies CASSQGSAGGSTDTQYF.